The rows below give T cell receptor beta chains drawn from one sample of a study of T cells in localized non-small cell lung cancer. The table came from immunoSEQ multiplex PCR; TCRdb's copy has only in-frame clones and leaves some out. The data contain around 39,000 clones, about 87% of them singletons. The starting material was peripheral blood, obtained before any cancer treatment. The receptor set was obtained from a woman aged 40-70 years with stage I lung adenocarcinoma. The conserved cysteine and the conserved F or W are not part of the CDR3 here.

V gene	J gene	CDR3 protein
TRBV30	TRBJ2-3	AWMIPTALDSTDTQY
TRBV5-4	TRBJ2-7	ASRGQGSYEQY
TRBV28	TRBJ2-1	ASSPPGTSVYNEQF
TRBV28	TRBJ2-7	ASTTRRGPGRSYEQY
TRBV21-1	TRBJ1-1	ASRWKGRQNTEAF
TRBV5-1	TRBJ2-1	ASSLAPGQGRAEQF
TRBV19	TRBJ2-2	ASSIQGANTGELF
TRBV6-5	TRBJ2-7	ASSYRWREGTYEQY
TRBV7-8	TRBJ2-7	ASSWTGGAGYEQY
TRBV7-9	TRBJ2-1	ASSRTSGSTNEQF
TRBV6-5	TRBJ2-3	ASSYFSTDTQY
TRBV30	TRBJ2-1	AWSVGSIVNEQF
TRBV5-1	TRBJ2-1	ASSLAGTSDEQF
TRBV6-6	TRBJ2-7	ASRGLADNYEQY
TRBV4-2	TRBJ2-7	ASSQDFSRGPYEQY
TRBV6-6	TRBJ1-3	ASTDRGLSSGNTIY
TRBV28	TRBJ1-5	ASSLLTGSKPQH
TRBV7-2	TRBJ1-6	ASSLSWGLDSPLH
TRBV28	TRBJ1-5	ASSYRGAQPQH
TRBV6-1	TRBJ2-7	ASSEASSGPLGGNEQY
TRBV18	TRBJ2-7	ASSRPGQGIGTYEQY
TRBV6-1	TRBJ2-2	ASSDQQGFGELF
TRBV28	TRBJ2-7	ASSPYSSSYEQY
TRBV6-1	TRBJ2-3	ASSGGQGTDTQY
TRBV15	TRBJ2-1	AKTSGTGGLTGTSHEQF
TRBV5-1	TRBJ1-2	ASSAAGGYT
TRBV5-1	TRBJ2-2	ASSLLEGANTGELF
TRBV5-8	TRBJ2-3	ASSSSRVSPYTDTQY
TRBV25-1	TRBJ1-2	ASSELGTGNGYT
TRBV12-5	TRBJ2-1	ASGPPGTSLFNEQF
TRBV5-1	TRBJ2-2	ASTRGGLLGTGELF
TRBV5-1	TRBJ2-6	ASSLDVSGANVLT
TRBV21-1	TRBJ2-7	ASTVRPRGSSYEQY
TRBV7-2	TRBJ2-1	ASSLYPTRQKGNEQF
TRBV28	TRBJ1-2	ASRGVRVYYGYT
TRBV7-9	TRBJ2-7	ASTPSGTYEQY